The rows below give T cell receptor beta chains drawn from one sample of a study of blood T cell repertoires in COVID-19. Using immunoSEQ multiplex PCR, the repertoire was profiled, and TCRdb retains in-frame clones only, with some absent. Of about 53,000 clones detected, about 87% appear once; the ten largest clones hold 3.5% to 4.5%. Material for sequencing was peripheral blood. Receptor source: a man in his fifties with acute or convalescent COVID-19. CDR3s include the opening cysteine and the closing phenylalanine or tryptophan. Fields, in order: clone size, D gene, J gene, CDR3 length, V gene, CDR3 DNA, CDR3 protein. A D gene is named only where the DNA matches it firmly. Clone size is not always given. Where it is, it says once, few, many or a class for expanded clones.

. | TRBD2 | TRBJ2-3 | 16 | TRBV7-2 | TGTGCCAGCAGCCCGAGACTAGCGGGGGGACTGGATACGCAGTATTTT | CASSPRLAGGLDTQYF
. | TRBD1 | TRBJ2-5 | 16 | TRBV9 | TGTGCCAGCAGCTTAGGACCGGGACAGCCCGAAGAGACCCAGTACTTC | CASSLGPGQPEETQYF
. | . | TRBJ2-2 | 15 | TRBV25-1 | TGTGCCAGCAGTGAGCCAGGTAGACTAGCCGGGGAGCTGTTTTTT | CASSEPGRLAGELFF
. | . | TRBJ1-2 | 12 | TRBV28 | TGTGCCAGCAGTACCCAAATTGGGGCGTACACCTTC | CASSTQIGAYTF
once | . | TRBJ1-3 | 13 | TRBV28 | TGTGCCAGCAGTTTCTTGGGGGGAATGGCCATATATTTT | CASSFLGGMAIYF
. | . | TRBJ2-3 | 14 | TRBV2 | TGTGCCAGCAGTGAAGCGCGGGGCACAGATACGCAGTATTTT | CASSEARGTDTQYF
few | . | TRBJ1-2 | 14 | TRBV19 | TGTGCCACGTTTGATAACAGGGAATACTATGGCTACACCTTC | CATFDNREYYGYTF
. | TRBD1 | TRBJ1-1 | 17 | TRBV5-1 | TGCGCCAGCAGCAGCCTCCCCGGGACAGGGGGAAGCACTGAAGCTTTCTTT | CASSSLPGTGGSTEAFF
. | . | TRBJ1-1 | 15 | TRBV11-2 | TGTGCCAGCAGCTTCTTCGACCAGGGGAACACTGAAGCTTTCTTT | CASSFFDQGNTEAFF
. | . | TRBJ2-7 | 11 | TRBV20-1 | TGCAGTGCTAGTTCAGGCCACGAGCAGTACTTC | CSASSGHEQYF
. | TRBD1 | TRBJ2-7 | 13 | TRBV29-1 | TGCAGCGTTGCGACAGGGGGCTCCTACGAGCAGTACTTC | CSVATGGSYEQYF
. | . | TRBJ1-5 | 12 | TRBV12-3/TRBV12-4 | TGTGCCATCCAGGGTGCCAATCAGCCCCAGCATTTT | CAIQGANQPQHF
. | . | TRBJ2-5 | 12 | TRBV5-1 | TGCGCCAGCAGCTTGTATAAAGAGACCCAGTACTTC | CASSLYKETQYF
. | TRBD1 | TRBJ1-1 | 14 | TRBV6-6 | TGTGCCAGCAGTTACACAGGGGGAGGCACTGAAGCTTTCTTT | CASSYTGGGTEAFF
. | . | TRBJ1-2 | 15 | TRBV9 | TGTGCCAGCAGCGTGGGGAGACAGGTCGGGTATGGCTACACCTTC | CASSVGRQVGYGYTF
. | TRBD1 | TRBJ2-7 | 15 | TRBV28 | TGTGCCAGCAGTTTAATGGGGACAGGGGACTACGAGCAGTACTTC | CASSLMGTGDYEQYF
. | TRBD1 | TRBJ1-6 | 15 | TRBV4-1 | TGCGCCAGCAGCCAAGAGACAGGGAATAATTCACCCCTCCACTTT | CASSQETGNNSPLHF
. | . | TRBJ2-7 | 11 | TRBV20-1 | TGCAGTGCTAGATCAGGGCACGAGCAGTACTTC | CSARSGHEQYF
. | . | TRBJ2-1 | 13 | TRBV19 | TGTGCCAGTAGTATTGGGGGGTACAATGAGCAGTTCTTC | CASSIGGYNEQFF